This T cell receptor (beta chain) was profiled in a study of shared clonotypes between healthy human individuals. Study-wide results and caveats: The small donor group covered limited genetic and exposure diversity.

This clone was observed a single time. The antigen remains undetermined. The CDR3 extends over 18 amino acids. Germline loops: CDR1 MGHRA, CDR2 YSYEKL. J lost 5 bases, V lost 4 bases, and 18 bases had no gene match. Authors' data handling: Filtering of immunoSEQ junctional sequences could not match full-length read filtering. Repertoires were generated with immunoSEQ multiplex PCR, while TCRdb's copy carries only in-frame clones and drops some. V and J calls and clone size come straight from that table; D and trimming were deduced from the DNA. The profile shows about 460,000 clones, roughly four fifths of them singletons.

The V and J genes are TRBV4-1 and TRBJ2-7, with TRBD2 matching over 9 bases. The sample was PBMCs. The source is a woman aged 40 to 49 in good health. Some clones in this sample may be carry-over from other donors' samples. The CDR3 nucleotides are TGCGCCAGCAGCCGAACCCCTACGGCAGCTAGCGGGGATCACGAGCAGTACTTC. Translated, it gives CASSRTPTAASGDHEQYF.